This record covers a single TCR beta chain. Its antigen is undetermined. Measured with immunoSEQ multiplex PCR; TCRdb has only the in-frame clones, and not every one. The repertoire holds roughly 200,000 clones, with approximately 94% as singletons. The sample originates from a study of T cell responses to AZD1222 COVID-19 vaccine. General study points: White British people made up most donors, females outnumbered males, and clonal diversity was possibly underestimated. Scientists sampled the repertoires only once the peak T cell response had passed. Variant regions that are unmutated are reportedly the target of nearly half of spike-specific TCRs. There were vaccine-associated CD4 TCRs across spike, dominant at 160-218 and 743-854.

Losses at the gene ends were 4 bases for V and 5 bases for J; bases not matched to a gene: 13. The CDR3 sequence is 16 residues long. From germline, CDR1 is SGHNT and CDR2 YYREEE (reference sequence). This receptor was identified in an adult who received the MenACWY meningococcal vaccine as a control. The chain employs TRBV5-4 and TRBJ2-7, with 9 bases identical to TRBD2. The starting material was peripheral blood, obtained 28 days after the second dose of the MenACWY control vaccine. The CDR3 sequence: CASSTKLAGVSDEQYF. The CDR3 DNA reads TGTGCCAGCAGCACAAAATTAGCGGGAGTTAGCGACGAGCAGTACTTC.